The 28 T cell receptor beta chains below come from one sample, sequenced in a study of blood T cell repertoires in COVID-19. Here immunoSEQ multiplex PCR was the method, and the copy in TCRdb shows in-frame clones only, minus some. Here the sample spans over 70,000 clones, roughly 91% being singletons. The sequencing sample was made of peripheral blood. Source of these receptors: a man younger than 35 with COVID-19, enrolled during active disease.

The CDR3 sequence: CASSFPGTGGFEAFF. In DNA, the CDR3 is TGTGCCAGCAGTTTCCCGGGGACAGGGGGCTTTGAAGCTTTCTTT. The chain employs TRBV7-8 and TRBJ1-1, with 12 bases lining up with TRBD1. The CDR3 is 15 residues long. From germline, CDR1 is SGHVS and CDR2 FQNEAQ. With 6 bases clipped from V and 7 bases from J, the junction kept 9 bases outside the gene matches.

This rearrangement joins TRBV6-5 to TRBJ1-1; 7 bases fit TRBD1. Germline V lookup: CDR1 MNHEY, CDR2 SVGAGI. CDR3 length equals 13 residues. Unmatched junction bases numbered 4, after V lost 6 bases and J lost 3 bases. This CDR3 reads CASRRTGHTEAFF. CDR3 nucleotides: TGTGCCAGCAGGCGGACAGGTCACACTGAAGCTTTCTTT.

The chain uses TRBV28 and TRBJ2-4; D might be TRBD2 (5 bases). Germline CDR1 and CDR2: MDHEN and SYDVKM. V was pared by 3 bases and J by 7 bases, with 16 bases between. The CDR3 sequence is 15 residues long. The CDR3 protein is CASSFHPGERNIQYF. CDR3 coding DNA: TGTGCCAGCAGTTTTCACCCCGGTGAGCGGAACATTCAGTACTTC.

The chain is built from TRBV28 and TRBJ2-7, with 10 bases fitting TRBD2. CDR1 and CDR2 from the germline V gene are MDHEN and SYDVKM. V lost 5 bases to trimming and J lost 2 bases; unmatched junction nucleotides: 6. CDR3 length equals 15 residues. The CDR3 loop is CASSGWTSGTYEQYF. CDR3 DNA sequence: TGTGCCAGCAGTGGATGGACTAGCGGAACCTACGAGCAGTACTTC.

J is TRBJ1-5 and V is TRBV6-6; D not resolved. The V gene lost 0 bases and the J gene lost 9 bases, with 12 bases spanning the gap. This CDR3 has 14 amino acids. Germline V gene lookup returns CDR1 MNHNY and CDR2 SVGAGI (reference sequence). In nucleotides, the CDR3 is TGTGCCAGCAGTTACTCCCGAACTAGCGGGCCCCAGCATTTT. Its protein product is CASSYSRTSGPQHF.

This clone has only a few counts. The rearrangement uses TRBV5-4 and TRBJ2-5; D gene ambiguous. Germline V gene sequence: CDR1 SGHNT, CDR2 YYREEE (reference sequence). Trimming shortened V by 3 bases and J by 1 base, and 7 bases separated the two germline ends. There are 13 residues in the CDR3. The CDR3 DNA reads TGTGCCAGCAGCTCCGACTTCCAAGAGACCCAGTACTTC. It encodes CASSSDFQETQYF.

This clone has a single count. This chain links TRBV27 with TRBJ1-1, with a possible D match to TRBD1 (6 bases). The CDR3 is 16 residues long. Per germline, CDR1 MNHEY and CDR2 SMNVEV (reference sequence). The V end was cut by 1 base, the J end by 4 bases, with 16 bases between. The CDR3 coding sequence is TGTGCCAGCAGTTTATGGAGGGGGGGCGCGGGCACTGAAGCTTTCTTT. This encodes CASSLWRGGAGTEAFF.

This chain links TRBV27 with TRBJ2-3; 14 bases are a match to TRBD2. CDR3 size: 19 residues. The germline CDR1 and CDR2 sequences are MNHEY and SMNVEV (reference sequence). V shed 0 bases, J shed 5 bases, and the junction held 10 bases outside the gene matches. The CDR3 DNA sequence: TGTGCCAGCAGTTTATCGGGAGTGAAGGGGACTAGCGGGAGAGATACGCAGTATTTT. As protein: CASSLSGVKGTSGRDTQYF.

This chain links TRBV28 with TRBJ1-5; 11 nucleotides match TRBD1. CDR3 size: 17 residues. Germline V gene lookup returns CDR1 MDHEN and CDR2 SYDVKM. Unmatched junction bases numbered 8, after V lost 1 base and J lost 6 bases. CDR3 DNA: TGTGCCAGCAGTTTATTACCGGGACAGGGGGAGGGTCAGCCCCAGCATTTT. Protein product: CASSLLPGQGEGQPQHF. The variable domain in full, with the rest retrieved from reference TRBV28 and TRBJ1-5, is DVKVTQSSRYLVKRTGEKVFLECVQDMDHENMFWYRQDPGLGLRLIYFSYDVKMKEKGDIPEGYSVSREKKERFSLILESASTNQTSMYLCASSLLPGQGEGQPQHFGDGTRLSIL.

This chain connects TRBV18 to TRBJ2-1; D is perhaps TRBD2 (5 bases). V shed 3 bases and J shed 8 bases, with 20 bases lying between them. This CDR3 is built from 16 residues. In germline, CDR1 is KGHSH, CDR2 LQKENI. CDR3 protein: CASSPRRPGGMDEQFF. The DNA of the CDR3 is TGTGCCAGCTCACCTCGGAGGCCCGGAGGTATGGATGAGCAGTTCTTC.

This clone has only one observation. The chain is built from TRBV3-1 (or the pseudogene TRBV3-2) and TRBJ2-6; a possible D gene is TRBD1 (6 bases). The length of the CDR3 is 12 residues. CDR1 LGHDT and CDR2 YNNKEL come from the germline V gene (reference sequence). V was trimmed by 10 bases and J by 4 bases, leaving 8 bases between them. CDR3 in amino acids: CATGAGANVLTF. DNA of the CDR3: TGTGCCACAGGGGCCGGGGCCAACGTCCTGACTTTC.

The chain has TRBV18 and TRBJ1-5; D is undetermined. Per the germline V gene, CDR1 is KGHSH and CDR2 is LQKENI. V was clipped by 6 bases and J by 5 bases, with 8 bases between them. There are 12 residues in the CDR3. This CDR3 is CASSHEDQPQHF. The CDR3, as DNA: TGTGCCAGCTCCCACGAGGATCAGCCCCAGCATTTT.

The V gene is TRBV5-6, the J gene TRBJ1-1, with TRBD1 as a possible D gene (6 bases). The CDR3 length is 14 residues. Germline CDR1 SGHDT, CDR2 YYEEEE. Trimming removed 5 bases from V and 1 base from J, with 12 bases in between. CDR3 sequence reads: CASRYRDRNTEAFF. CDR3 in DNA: TGTGCCAGCAGATACAGGGATAGGAACACTGAAGCTTTCTTT.

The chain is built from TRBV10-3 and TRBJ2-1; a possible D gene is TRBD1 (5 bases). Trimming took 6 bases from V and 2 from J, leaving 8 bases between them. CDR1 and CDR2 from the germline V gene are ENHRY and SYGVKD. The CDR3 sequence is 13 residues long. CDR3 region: CAISRATYNEQFF. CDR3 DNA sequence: TGTGCCATCAGCAGGGCTACCTACAATGAGCAGTTCTTC.

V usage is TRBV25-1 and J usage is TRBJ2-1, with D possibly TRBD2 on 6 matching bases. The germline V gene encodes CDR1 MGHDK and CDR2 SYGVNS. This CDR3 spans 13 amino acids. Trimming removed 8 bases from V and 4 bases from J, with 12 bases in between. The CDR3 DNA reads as TGTGCCAGCTCGCGTGGGGGGTACAATGAGCAGTTCTTC. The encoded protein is CASSRGGYNEQFF. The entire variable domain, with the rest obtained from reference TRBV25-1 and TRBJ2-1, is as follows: EADIYQTPRYLVIGTGKKITLECSQTMGHDKMYWYQQDPGMELHLIHYSYGVNSTEKGDLSSESTVSRIRTEHFPLTLESARPSHTSQYLCASSRGGYNEQFFGPGTRLTVL.

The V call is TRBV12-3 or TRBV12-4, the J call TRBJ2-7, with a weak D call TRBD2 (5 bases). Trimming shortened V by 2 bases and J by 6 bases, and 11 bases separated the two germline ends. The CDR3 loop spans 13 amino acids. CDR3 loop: CASSLSAGVEQYF. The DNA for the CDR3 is TGTGCCAGCAGTTTATCGGCGGGCGTCGAGCAGTACTTC.

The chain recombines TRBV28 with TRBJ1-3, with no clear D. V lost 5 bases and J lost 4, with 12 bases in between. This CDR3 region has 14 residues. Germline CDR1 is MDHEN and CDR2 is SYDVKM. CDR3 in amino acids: CASSPGLRGNTIYF. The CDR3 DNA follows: TGTGCCAGCAGTCCCGGACTCAGAGGAAACACCATATATTTT.

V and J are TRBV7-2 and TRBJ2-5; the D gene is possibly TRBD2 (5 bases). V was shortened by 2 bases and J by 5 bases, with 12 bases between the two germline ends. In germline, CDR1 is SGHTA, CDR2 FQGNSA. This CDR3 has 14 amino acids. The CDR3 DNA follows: TGTGCCAGCAGCTTACAGCGGAGTGGGGAGACCCAGTACTTC. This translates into CASSLQRSGETQYF.

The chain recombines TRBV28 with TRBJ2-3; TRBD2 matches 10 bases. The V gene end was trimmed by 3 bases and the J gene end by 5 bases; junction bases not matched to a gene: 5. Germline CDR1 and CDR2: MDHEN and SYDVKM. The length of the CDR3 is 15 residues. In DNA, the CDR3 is TGTGCCAGCAGTTTTCTAGCGGGAGTGGGAGATACGCAGTATTTT. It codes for CASSFLAGVGDTQYF.

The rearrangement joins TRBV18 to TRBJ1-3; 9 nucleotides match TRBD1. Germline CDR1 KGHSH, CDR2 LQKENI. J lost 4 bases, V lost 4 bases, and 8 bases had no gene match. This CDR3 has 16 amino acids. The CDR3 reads CASSRTGGWKGNTIYF. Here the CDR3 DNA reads TGTGCCAGCTCACGAACAGGGGGCTGGAAAGGAAACACCATATATTTT.

The CDR3 sequence is CASTLGQRTDTQYF. The DNA for the CDR3 is TGTGCCAGCACCCTGGGACAGAGAACAGATACGCAGTATTTT. V usage is TRBV28 and J usage is TRBJ2-3; 7 bases match TRBD1. CDR3 size: 14 residues. Germline V gene data show CDR1 as MDHEN and CDR2 as SYDVKM. With V trimmed by 7 bases and J by 3 bases, 7 bases remained unmatched. Filled out from reference TRBV28 and TRBJ2-3, the complete variable domain reads DVKVTQSSRYLVKRTGEKVFLECVQDMDHENMFWYRQDPGLGLRLIYFSYDVKMKEKGDIPEGYSVSREKKERFSLILESASTNQTSMYLCASTLGQRTDTQYFGPGTRLTVL.

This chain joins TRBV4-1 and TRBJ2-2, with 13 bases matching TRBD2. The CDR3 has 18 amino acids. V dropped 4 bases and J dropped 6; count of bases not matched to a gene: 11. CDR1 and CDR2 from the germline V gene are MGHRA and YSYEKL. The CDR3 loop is CASSPLGLAGEVAGELFF. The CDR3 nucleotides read TGCGCCAGCAGCCCCCTCGGACTAGCGGGAGAGGTCGCCGGGGAGCTGTTTTTT.

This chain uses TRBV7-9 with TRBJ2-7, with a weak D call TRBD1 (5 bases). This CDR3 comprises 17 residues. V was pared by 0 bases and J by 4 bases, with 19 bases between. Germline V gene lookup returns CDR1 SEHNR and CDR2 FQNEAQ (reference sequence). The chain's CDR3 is CASSLARAGSEAYEQYF. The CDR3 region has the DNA TGTGCCAGCAGCTTAGCCCGGGCAGGGTCCGAGGCGTACGAGCAGTACTTC.

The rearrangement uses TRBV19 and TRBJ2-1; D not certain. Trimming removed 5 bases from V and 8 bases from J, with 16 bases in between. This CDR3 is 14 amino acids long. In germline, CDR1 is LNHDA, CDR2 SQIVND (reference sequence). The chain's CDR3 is CASSPFSYVDEQFF. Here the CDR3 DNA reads TGTGCCAGTAGTCCCTTCTCCTACGTGGATGAGCAGTTCTTC.

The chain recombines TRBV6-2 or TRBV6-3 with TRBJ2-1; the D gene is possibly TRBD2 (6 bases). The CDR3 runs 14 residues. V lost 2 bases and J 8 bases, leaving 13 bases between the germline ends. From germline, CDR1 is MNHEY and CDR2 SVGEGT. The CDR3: CASSYATSVDEQFF. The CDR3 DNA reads TGTGCCAGCAGTTACGCGACTAGTGTCGATGAGCAGTTCTTC.

The CDR3 DNA is TGTGCCAGCAAGGCGGACTCATACACCGGGGAGCTGTTTTTT. The encoded protein is CASKADSYTGELFF. The V gene is TRBV6-5, the J gene TRBJ2-2, with TRBD2 as a possible D gene (5 bases). The CDR3 has 14 residues. CDR1 MNHEY and CDR2 SVGAGI come from the germline V gene. V lost 7 bases, J lost 3 bases, and 12 bases lay in between.

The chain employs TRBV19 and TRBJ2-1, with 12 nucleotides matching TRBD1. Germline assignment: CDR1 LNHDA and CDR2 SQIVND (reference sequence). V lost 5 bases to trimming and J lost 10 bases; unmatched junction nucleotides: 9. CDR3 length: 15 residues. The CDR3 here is CASSSAGQGAWEQFF. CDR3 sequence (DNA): TGTGCCAGTAGTTCGGCGGGACAGGGGGCATGGGAGCAGTTCTTC.

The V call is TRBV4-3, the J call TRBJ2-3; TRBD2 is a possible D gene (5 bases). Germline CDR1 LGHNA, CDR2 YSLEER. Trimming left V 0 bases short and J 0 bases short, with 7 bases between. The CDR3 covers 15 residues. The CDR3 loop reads CASSQDRTSTDTQYF. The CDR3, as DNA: TGCGCCAGCAGCCAAGATAGGACTAGCACAGATACGCAGTATTTT.